This T cell receptor (beta chain) was documented in a study of technical replicates of blood from several donors. The table came from immunoSEQ multiplex PCR; TCRdb's copy has only in-frame clones and leaves some out. The table has about 73,000 clones, more than 90% seen once; the top ten hold 4.7%. This CDR3 region has 16 residues. Unmatched junction bases numbered 10, after V lost 7 bases and J lost 7 bases. The chain couples TRBV5-3 to TRBJ2-2, with TRBD2 matching over 13 bases. TRBV5-3 is sorted into the ORF group, with uncertain function. The sequenced sample consisted of PBMCs. The sequence came from a human donor in good health. Some clones in this sample may be carry-over from other donors' samples. The CDR3 nucleotides are TGTGCCAGAGGGGGGATACTAGCGGGAGGGTTCGGGGAGCTGTTTTTT. Translating it yields CARGGILAGGFGELFF.